Listed here are 23 T cell receptor beta chains from one sample, sequenced in a study of blood T cell repertoires in COVID-19. This table comes from immunoSEQ multiplex PCR, and its TCRdb copy is limited to in-frame clones, with some not included. Found here are hundreds of thousands of clones, approximately 85% of them singletons; the top ten hold 5.1%. The sequencing sample was made of peripheral blood. These TCRs come from a man between 50 and 59 years old with COVID-19, enrolled during active disease.

This clone qualifies as medium-sized. The chain uses TRBV4-2 and TRBJ2-2, with D perhaps TRBD2 (5 bases). The CDR3 is 16 amino acids. Trimming removed 0 bases at V and 4 bases at J, with 12 bases between. Germline lookup yields CDR1 LGHNA and CDR2 YNFKEQ. CDR3 amino acids: CASSQERHAGTGELFF. As DNA, the CDR3 is TGTGCCAGCAGCCAAGAAAGGCATGCGGGCACCGGGGAGCTGTTTTTT.

The chain is built from TRBV7-9 and TRBJ2-7; no reliable D call. Germline V gene sequence: CDR1 SEHNR, CDR2 FQNEAQ (reference sequence). This CDR3 contains 11 residues. V was shortened by 0 bases and J by 7 bases, with 4 bases between the two germline ends. The CDR3 coding sequence is TGTGCCAGCAGCTTAGCGCGTGAGCAGTACTTC. This sequence encodes CASSLAREQYF.

The chain employs TRBV2 and TRBJ1-2; maybe TRBD1 (5 bases). The V and J ends lost 2 bases and 1 base respectively, with 5 bases between them. The germline CDR1 and CDR2 sequences are SNHLY and FYNNEI. The CDR3 is 13 amino acids. The CDR3 protein is CASSEQGNYGYTF. In DNA, the CDR3 is TGTGCCAGCAGTGAACAGGGTAACTATGGCTACACCTTC.

The CDR3 nucleotides are TGTGCCAGTAGTATGGGGACAGGTACTACCTATGGCTACACCTTC. This translates into CASSMGTGTTYGYTF. The rearrangement links TRBV19 to TRBJ1-2; TRBD1 agrees at 8 bases. The CDR3 spans 15 residues. Trimming took 3 bases from V and 4 from J; bases not matched to a gene: 7. Germline V gene sequence: CDR1 LNHDA, CDR2 SQIVND (reference sequence). Using reference TRBV19 and TRBJ1-2 for the parts outside the CDR3, the full variable domain is DGGITQSPKYLFRKEGQNVTLSCEQNLNHDAMYWYRQDPGQGLRLIYYSQIVNDFQKGDIAEGYSVSREKKESFPLTVTSAQKNPTAFYLCASSMGTGTTYGYTFGSGTRLTVV.

The genes are TRBV9 and TRBJ1-6; D uncertain. This CDR3 comprises 14 residues. Germline CDR1 reads SGDLS; CDR2 reads YYNGEE. Trimming stripped 6 bases from V and 9 bases from J, with 16 bases between. The CDR3 DNA reads as TGTGCCAGCACTTCTGGAGGGAAAGGTTCACCCCTCCACTTT. Amino acids: CASTSGGKGSPLHF.

The rearrangement joins TRBV9 to TRBJ2-1; 7 bases are a match to TRBD1. CDR3 length: 16 residues. The V and J ends lost 2 bases and 2 bases, in that order; junction bases with no gene match: 7. Germline assignment: CDR1 SGDLS and CDR2 YYNGEE. The CDR3 loop reads CASSVRDRDPYNEQFF. In DNA, the CDR3 is TGTGCCAGCAGCGTTAGAGACAGGGACCCCTACAATGAGCAGTTCTTC.

V is TRBV7-8 and J is TRBJ2-7, with 7 bases identical to TRBD2. Looked up from germline, CDR1 is SGHVS and CDR2 is FQNEAQ. The CDR3 is 14 residues long. Trimming cost V 6 bases and J 1 base; bases outside gene matches: 6. The CDR3 sequence is CASRDGTTSYEQYF. Here the CDR3 DNA reads TGTGCCAGCAGGGACGGGACTACTTCCTACGAGCAGTACTTC.

V gene TRBV7-2 combines with J gene TRBJ1-1; the D gene is possibly TRBD1 (5 bases). Trimming left V 7 bases short and J 3 bases short, with 12 bases between. There are 13 residues in the CDR3. Per germline, CDR1 SGHTA and CDR2 FQGNSA. The CDR3 loop is CASTSDRYTEAFF. CDR3 nucleotide sequence: TGTGCCAGCACCTCAGACAGATACACTGAAGCTTTCTTT.

The genes are TRBV18 and TRBJ2-7; 10 positions agree with TRBD2. Germline assignment: CDR1 KGHSH and CDR2 LQKENI. The V and J ends lost 4 bases and 5 bases, in that order; junction bases with no gene match: 5. The CDR3 has 14 residues. The CDR3, as DNA: TGTGCCAGCTCACGGGGTCTAGCGGGGGACGAGCAGTACTTC. Protein product: CASSRGLAGDEQYF.

The gene calls are TRBV4-1 and TRBJ2-1; D might be TRBD2 (5 bases). The germline V gene has CDR1 MGHRA and CDR2 YSYEKL. This CDR3 has 14 residues. Trimming took 1 base from V and 8 from J, leaving 12 bases between them. The CDR3: CASSQVMVGDEQFF. The CDR3 DNA is TGCGCCAGCAGCCAAGTCATGGTCGGGGATGAGCAGTTCTTC.

The count of this clone is one. The chain uses TRBV6-5 and TRBJ2-1; possible D gene TRBD2, 6 bases. Trimming removed 6 bases from V and 7 bases from J, with 16 bases in between. Germline V lookup: CDR1 MNHEY, CDR2 SVGAGI. There are 14 residues in the CDR3. CDR3: CASRDPGLRNEQFF. The CDR3 region has the DNA TGTGCCAGCAGAGATCCGGGACTCAGGAATGAGCAGTTCTTC.

There are a few counts of this clone. This sequence joins TRBV25-1 and TRBJ1-4; a weak D match, TRBD1 (6 bases). Germline values: CDR1 MGHDK, CDR2 SYGVNS. This CDR3 is 14 amino acids long. Trimming took off 2 bases at V and 3 bases at J, with 7 bases between the two ends. CDR3 sequence (DNA): TGTGCCAGCAGTGAAGGACAGTCTAATGAAAAACTGTTTTTT. It is translated as CASSEGQSNEKLFF. Based on the CDR3 plus reference TRBV25-1 and TRBJ1-4, the full variable domain is EADIYQTPRYLVIGTGKKITLECSQTMGHDKMYWYQQDPGMELHLIHYSYGVNSTEKGDLSSESTVSRIRTEHFPLTLESARPSHTSQYLCASSEGQSNEKLFFGSGTQLSVL.

The rearrangement links TRBV2 to TRBJ1-1, with a tentative D call TRBD1 (6 bases). V was clipped by 0 bases and J by 0 bases, with 11 bases between them. This CDR3 has 16 residues. The germline V gene encodes CDR1 SNHLY and CDR2 FYNNEI. The CDR3 region has the DNA TGTGCCAGCAGTGAAGCGCGGGGGGCCGTGAACACTGAAGCTTTCTTT. Translation gives CASSEARGAVNTEAFF.

The chain has TRBV5-5 and TRBJ2-3; 8 bases agree with TRBD2. Per germline, CDR1 SGHKS and CDR2 YYEKEE (reference sequence). This CDR3 region has 16 residues. The junction had 9 bases not matched to a gene; V was cut back by 6 bases and J by 0 bases. The CDR3 nucleotides are TGTGCCAGCATCAAAAGCGGGGGCCTTAGCACAGATACGCAGTATTTT. Translated, it gives CASIKSGGLSTDTQYF. The full variable domain, its missing parts supplied by reference TRBV5-5 and TRBJ2-3, is DAGVTQSPTHLIKTRGQQVTLRCSPISGHKSVSWYQQVLGQGPQFIFQYYEKEERGRGNFPDRFSARQFPNYSSELNVNALLLGDSALYLCASIKSGGLSTDTQYFGPGTRLTVL.

J is TRBJ2-7 and V is TRBV3-1 (or the pseudogene TRBV3-2), with 7 bases identical to TRBD1. The CDR3 extends over 15 amino acids. The germline CDR1 and CDR2 sequences are LGHDT and YNNKEL (reference sequence). V lost 0 bases to trimming and J lost 1 base; unmatched junction nucleotides: 3. CDR3 loop: CASSQDRDRSYEQYF. In DNA, the CDR3 is TGTGCCAGCAGCCAAGATCGGGACAGATCCTACGAGCAGTACTTC.

V is TRBV4-3 and J is TRBJ2-1; 11 bases agree with TRBD2. The CDR3 sequence is 17 residues long. Trimming took 1 base from V and 5 from J; bases not matched to a gene: 7. Germline loops: CDR1 LGHNA, CDR2 YSLEER. CDR3 coding DNA: TGCGCCAGCAGCCAAGCGGTCCTAGCGGGGGGAAACAATGAGCAGTTCTTC. This translates into CASSQAVLAGGNNEQFF.

This chain links TRBV19 with TRBJ2-2; tentative D call: TRBD1 (6 bases). The CDR3 has 15 amino acids. The V gene lost 0 bases and the J gene lost 4 bases, with 9 bases spanning the gap. The germline CDR1 and CDR2 sequences are LNHDA and SQIVND (reference sequence). The CDR3: CASSIDTGSTGELFF. The CDR3 nucleotides are TGTGCCAGTAGTATAGATACAGGGTCCACCGGGGAGCTGTTTTTT. Filled out from reference TRBV19 and TRBJ2-2, the complete variable domain reads DGGITQSPKYLFRKEGQNVTLSCEQNLNHDAMYWYRQDPGQGLRLIYYSQIVNDFQKGDIAEGYSVSREKKESFPLTVTSAQKNPTAFYLCASSIDTGSTGELFFGEGSRLTVL.

The chain employs TRBV4-3 and TRBJ2-2; D is unclear. CDR3 length: 14 amino acids. V shed 0 bases and J shed 6 bases, with 8 bases lying between them. CDR1 is LGHNA, CDR2 YSLEER, per germline. The CDR3 coding sequence is TGCGCCAGCAGCCAAGACCGAGCTGCCGGGGAGCTGTTTTTT. This gives the protein CASSQDRAAGELFF.

The CDR3 nucleotides are TGTGCCAGCAGCTTAGGGGTAGGCGGGGGGGCTTACAATGAGCAGTTCTTC. Its protein product is CASSLGVGGGAYNEQFF. The chain carries TRBV11-3 and TRBJ2-1, with TRBD2 matching over 9 bases. This CDR3 is 17 amino acids long. Germline V gene data show CDR1 as SGHNT and CDR2 as YENEEA. The V and J ends lost 1 base and 4 bases, in that order; junction bases with no gene match: 8.

A single count supports this clone. The chain carries TRBV18 and TRBJ1-1; 7 nucleotides match TRBD1. Trimming cost V 5 bases and J 1 base; bases outside gene matches: 4. Germline assignment: CDR1 KGHSH and CDR2 LQKENI. The CDR3 is 14 residues long. The CDR3 loop is CASSSTGSNTEAFF. The CDR3 DNA reads as TGTGCCAGCTCATCGACAGGGTCGAACACTGAAGCTTTCTTT.

This clone has a handful of counts. V is TRBV6-1 and J is TRBJ1-1, with no clear D. V lost 2 bases, J lost 1 base, and 8 bases lay in between. The germline V gene encodes CDR1 MNHNS and CDR2 SASEGT. This CDR3 region has 14 residues. The CDR3 region is CASSELRRNTEAFF. Written as DNA, the CDR3 is TGTGCCAGCAGTGAACTTCGCAGGAACACTGAAGCTTTCTTT.

Concerning this clone itself: Other DNA sequences in the sample encode the same CDR3. The J gene is TRBJ1-2, the V gene TRBV18; D gene ambiguous. Germline CDR1 is KGHSH and CDR2 is LQKENI. The V end was cut by 3 bases, the J end by 2 bases, with 10 bases between. This CDR3 has 14 residues. The CDR3 loop is CASSPVGGNYGYTF. The CDR3 DNA reads TGTGCCAGCTCACCCGTCGGCGGGAACTATGGCTACACCTTC. Complete variable domain (other parts from reference TRBV18 and TRBJ1-2): NAGVMQNPRHLVRRRGQEARLRCSPMKGHSHVYWYRQLPEEGLKFMVYLQKENIIDESGMPKERFSAEFPKEGPSILRIQQVVRGDSAAYFCASSPVGGNYGYTFGSGTRLTVV.

The CDR3 here is CASSSQGYLSYNSPLHF. The CDR3 DNA follows: TGTGCCAGTAGTTCACAGGGGTATCTCTCCTATAATTCACCCCTCCACTTT. This chain joins TRBV19 and TRBJ1-6; TRBD1 agrees at 7 bases. CDR3 length: 17 residues. V lost 5 bases to trimming and J lost 0 bases; unmatched junction nucleotides: 7. Germline values: CDR1 LNHDA, CDR2 SQIVND (reference sequence).